The 24 T cell receptor beta chains below all came from one sample that was sequenced in a study of CD8 T cells in ankylosing spondylitis (dated 2017 in TCRdb). Points the paper makes about the study in general: Blood from ankylosing spondylitis patients appeared to be characterized by a TCR beta motif made up of several highly homologous amino acid variants.

These receptors' targets are unknown. Receptors were amplified or captured by 5' RACE. This sample was sequenced with an Illumina HiSeq 2500. TCRdb redid the processing of the public reads, applying fastp at Q25 and MiXCR, and retained in-frame beta chains. Rows are combined by CDR3 protein, so each entry shows the most common genes and DNA. The sample profile shows fewer than 750,000 distinct CDR3 sequences; around 19% of them were found once. Of the sample, 15% to 20% is held by the ten largest clones. The sequenced material came from blood, either unsorted or a sorted T cell fraction (not recorded which). The receptor source for this set is a male donor with ankylosing spondylitis.

This clonotype was seen more than once but under ten times. The rearrangement joins TRBV7-9 to TRBJ2-1; no definite D call. Germline CDR1 SEHNR, CDR2 FQNEAQ (reference sequence). The CDR3 extends over 14 amino acids. Trimming shortened V by 7 bases and J by 2 bases, and 12 bases separated the two germline ends. The CDR3 nucleotides read TGTGCCAGCACCTTGATGGGCCCCTACAATGAGCAGTTCTTC. It codes for CASTLMGPYNEQFF.

The rearrangement uses TRBV20-1 and TRBJ2-3; a possible D gene is TRBD2 (5 bases). The CDR3 length is 13 residues. The germline V gene has CDR1 DFQATT and CDR2 SNEGSKA (reference sequence). The V end was cut by 3 bases, the J end by 3 bases, with 10 bases between. This chain's CDR3 is CSARESGTDTQYF. CDR3 sequence (DNA): TGCAGTGCTAGGGAGTCGGGAACAGATACGCAGTATTTT.

The chain combines TRBV7-2 with TRBJ2-4; 8 nucleotides line up with TRBD1. J lost 4 bases, V lost 3 bases, and 8 bases had no gene match. The CDR3 totals 16 residues. The germline CDR1 and CDR2 sequences are SGHTA and FQGNSA. DNA of the CDR3: TGTGCCAGCAGCTTGGGACAGGCGACGTATAAAAACATTCAGTACTTC. Translated: CASSLGQATYKNIQYF.

The chain is built from TRBV7-2 and TRBJ2-7; 8 bases are shared with TRBD1. CDR3 length equals 15 residues. J gave up 4 bases and V 3 bases, and 8 bases lay outside the gene matches. CDR1 and CDR2 from the germline V gene are SGHTA and FQGNSA. CDR3 region: CASSFQGQGTYEQYF. CDR3 nucleotides: TGTGCCAGCAGCTTCCAAGGACAGGGAACATACGAGCAGTACTTC.

This clonotype has a handful of counts. This chain joins TRBV7-9 and TRBJ2-1; TRBD2 matches at 13 bases. The CDR3 runs 15 residues. Germline lookup yields CDR1 SEHNR and CDR2 FQNEAQ (reference sequence). The trim removed 5 bases at V and 6 bases at J, leaving 4 bases unmatched. The CDR3: CASSRTSGSSNEQFF. Written as DNA, the CDR3 is TGTGCCAGCAGCCGGACTAGCGGGAGTAGCAATGAGCAGTTCTTC.

The table lists this clonotype with a few counts. This chain links TRBV4-3 with TRBJ1-6, with unresolved D. CDR1 is LGHNA and CDR2 is YSLEER in the germline V gene. This CDR3 has 17 amino acids. V was clipped by 0 bases and J by 0 bases, with 9 bases between them. CDR3 DNA sequence: TGCGCCAGCAGCCAAGAGGTGGGCCTCTCCTATAATTCACCCCTCCACTTT. Translated: CASSQEVGLSYNSPLHF.

This clonotype showed up just a few times. The chain has TRBV4-1 and TRBJ2-3; D may be TRBD2 (6 bases). The CDR3 has 15 residues. Germline loops: CDR1 MGHRA, CDR2 YSYEKL. The ends were cut back, 1 base at V and 3 bases at J, with 11 bases in the middle. This chain's CDR3 is CASSQVGGWTDTQYF. The CDR3 DNA follows: TGCGCCAGCAGCCAAGTTGGGGGGTGGACAGATACGCAGTATTTT.

V usage is TRBV12-3 or TRBV12-4 and J usage is TRBJ2-7; 7 bases agree with TRBD1. The CDR3 runs to 16 residues. V lost 3 bases, J lost 4 bases, and 12 bases stayed unmatched. The CDR3 protein is CASSFIHGTASYEQYF. In DNA, the CDR3 is TGTGCCAGCAGTTTCATCCACGGGACAGCTTCTTACGAGCAGTACTTC.

The gene calls are TRBV11-2 and TRBJ2-1; D is ambiguous. CDR3 length: 16 amino acids. Between the trimmed V and J ends, which lost 2 bases and 0 bases, there was a span of 11 bases. Germline CDR1 SGHAT, CDR2 FQNNGV. In DNA form, the CDR3 reads TGTGCCAGCAGCTTACTCCGCAGCAGCTCCTACAATGAGCAGTTCTTC. This encodes CASSLLRSSSYNEQFF.

This clonotype was observed a handful of times. The chain is built from TRBV12-3 or TRBV12-4 and TRBJ1-1, with D unclear. CDR3 size: 14 residues. Trimming shortened V by 5 bases and J by 6 bases, and 16 bases separated the two germline ends. The CDR3 sequence is CASSLGPSSPEAFF. In DNA, the CDR3 is TGTGCCAGCAGTCTCGGACCTAGTAGCCCTGAAGCTTTCTTT.

The chain has TRBV12-3 or TRBV12-4 and TRBJ1-1; 9 bases are shared with TRBD1. V shed 6 bases and J 6 bases; nucleotides not matched to a gene: 11. This CDR3 has 15 residues. The CDR3, as DNA: TGTGCCAGCAGGGAAGAACAGGGGGCGAGCGCTGAAGCTTTCTTT. Its translation: CASREEQGASAEAFF.

The chain uses TRBV29-1 and TRBJ2-1; 9 bases fit TRBD2. Trimming took 2 bases from V and 3 from J; bases not matched to a gene: 5. The CDR3 sequence is 15 residues long. In germline, CDR1 is SQVTM, CDR2 ANQGSEA. For the CDR3, the DNA is TGCAGCGTTGAATTAGCGGGAGTGGGCTACAATGAGCAGTTCTTC. It is translated as CSVELAGVGYNEQFF.

This clonotype occurred many times. This chain connects TRBV27 to TRBJ2-7, with D maybe TRBD1 (5 bases). V was trimmed by 5 bases and J by 3 bases, leaving 17 bases between them. The CDR3 covers 15 residues. Germline CDR1 reads MNHEY; CDR2 reads SMNVEV (reference sequence). CDR3 coding DNA: TGTGCCAGCAGTATACAGGTCTTGCCGATCTACGAGCAGTACTTC. Translating it yields CASSIQVLPIYEQYF.

The chain is built from TRBV10-3 and TRBJ2-5, with 9 bases aligning to TRBD1. After removal of 5 bases from V and 5 bases from J, the junction contained 6 bases not matched to a gene. The CDR3 is made up of 14 amino acids. Germline V CDR1 and CDR2: ENHRY, SYGVKD. As DNA, the CDR3 is TGTGCCATCAGTCGGACAGGGGAGCCCGAGACCCAGTACTTC. Amino acids: CAISRTGEPETQYF.

The chain links TRBV19 to TRBJ2-7; 10 bases fit TRBD1. Germline CDR1 LNHDA, CDR2 SQIVND (reference sequence). The CDR3 runs to 14 residues. The junction had 5 bases not matched to a gene; V was cut back by 6 bases and J by 3 bases. The CDR3 reads CASSHGTGDYEQYF. DNA of the CDR3: TGTGCCAGTAGCCACGGGACAGGGGACTACGAGCAGTACTTC.

Here the CDR3 reads CASRRPGANTEAFF. The CDR3 nucleotides read TGTGCCAGCAGGCGTCCCGGGGCGAACACTGAAGCTTTCTTT. The genes are TRBV6-2 or TRBV6-3 and TRBJ1-1; D is possibly TRBD1 (5 bases). The CDR3 totals 14 residues. Per germline, CDR1 MNHEY and CDR2 SVGEGT. Trimming took off 6 bases at V and 1 base at J, with 12 bases between the two ends.

This clonotype appeared a few times. This chain connects TRBV29-1 to TRBJ2-1, with 10 bases that match TRBD2. Germline V gives CDR1 SQVTM, CDR2 ANQGSEA. With V trimmed by 4 bases and J by 9 bases, 12 bases remained unmatched. The CDR3 has 15 amino acids. CDR3 bases: TGCAGCGTTGTCTTAGGCCTAGCGGGAGCAGGTGAGCAGTTCTTC. Translating it yields CSVVLGLAGAGEQFF.

The V and J genes are TRBV27 and TRBJ1-2; D is uncertain. The CDR3 is 15 residues long. V was pared by 5 bases and J by 0 bases, with 13 bases between. The germline CDR1 and CDR2 sequences are MNHEY and SMNVEV (reference sequence). The CDR3 DNA reads TGTGCCAGCAGTCCCGGACGGAAAGCTAACTATGGCTACACCTTC. Translated, it gives CASSPGRKANYGYTF.

This clonotype showed up many times. V is TRBV7-6 and J is TRBJ2-3, with no clear D. CDR1 is SGHVS, CDR2 FNYEAQ, per germline. The CDR3 contains 11 residues. V shed 3 bases and J shed 8 bases, with 6 bases lying between them. CDR3: CASSFDGTQYF. CDR3 in DNA: TGTGCCAGCAGCTTTGATGGTACGCAGTATTTT.

This clonotype was counted between two and nine times. J is TRBJ2-7 and V is TRBV5-5, with 9 bases identical to TRBD2. The CDR3 is 15 amino acids. V gave up 1 base and J gave up 2 bases; unmatched junction bases: 4. Germline lookup yields CDR1 SGHKS and CDR2 YYEKEE (reference sequence). The chain's CDR3 is CASSLFSSGAYEQYF. In DNA form, the CDR3 reads TGTGCCAGCAGCTTGTTTTCTAGCGGGGCCTACGAGCAGTACTTC. The complete variable domain, with remaining parts taken from reference TRBV5-5 and TRBJ2-7, reads DAGVTQSPTHLIKTRGQQVTLRCSPISGHKSVSWYQQVLGQGPQFIFQYYEKEERGRGNFPDRFSARQFPNYSSELNVNALLLGDSALYLCASSLFSSGAYEQYFGPGTRLTVT.

This clonotype was seen a handful of times. The rearrangement uses TRBV7-6 and TRBJ2-7, with D maybe TRBD1 (6 bases). Trimming shortened V by 3 bases and J by 4 bases, and 16 bases separated the two germline ends. CDR1 SGHVS and CDR2 FNYEAQ come from the germline V gene. The CDR3 contains 15 residues. The CDR3 loop is CASSFNRDTAYEQYF. As DNA, the CDR3 is TGTGCCAGCAGCTTCAACCGGGACACTGCATACGAGCAGTACTTC. Looking up the rest from reference TRBV7-6 and TRBJ2-7 gives the full variable domain: GAGVSQSPRYKVTKRGQDVALRCDPISGHVSLYWYRQALGQGPEFLTYFNYEAQQDKSGLPNDRFSAERPEGSISTLTIQRTEQRDSAMYRCASSFNRDTAYEQYFGPGTRLTVT.

J is TRBJ2-7 and V is TRBV3-1; 7 bases agree with TRBD1. The germline V gene has CDR1 LGHDT and CDR2 YNNKEL (reference sequence). J gave up 0 bases and V 4 bases, and 9 bases lay outside the gene matches. This CDR3 is built from 16 residues. The CDR3 is CASSPWTGSSSYEQYF. The CDR3 DNA sequence: TGTGCCAGCAGCCCCTGGACAGGCTCAAGCTCCTACGAGCAGTACTTC.

There are a few counts of this clonotype. The rearrangement uses TRBV28 and TRBJ2-5; the match to TRBD2 covers 14 bases. This CDR3 spans 15 amino acids. CDR1 and CDR2 (germline): MDHEN, SYDVKM. J was trimmed by 5 bases and V by 7 bases; bases with no gene match: 6. The CDR3 sequence: CASTSGLAGAETQYF. The CDR3 region has the DNA TGTGCCAGCACCTCGGGACTAGCGGGAGCTGAGACCCAGTACTTC. The complete variable domain, with remaining parts taken from reference TRBV28 and TRBJ2-5, reads DVKVTQSSRYLVKRTGEKVFLECVQDMDHENMFWYRQDPGLGLRLIYFSYDVKMKEKGDIPEGYSVSREKKERFSLILESASTNQTSMYLCASTSGLAGAETQYFGPGTRLLVL.

This clonotype turned up a few times. The chain carries TRBV12-3 or TRBV12-4 and TRBJ2-2; D unresolved. The germline V and J ends were trimmed by 2 bases and 7 bases, with 8 bases remaining between them. CDR3 size: 13 residues. CDR3 loop: CASSLSPNGELFF. The DNA of the CDR3 is TGTGCCAGCAGTTTAAGTCCGAACGGGGAGCTGTTTTTT.